These 21 T cell receptor beta chains were sequenced from one sample in a study of T-cell memory formation after mild COVID-19. TCRdb fed the 5' RACE reads into MiXCR, producing one record per CDR3 protein. This sample carries hundreds of thousands of distinct CDR3 sequences, approximately 18% of them seen once, and the ten largest clones take 20% to 25%. Material: PBMCs or a T cell subset sorted from them (not recorded which). Every receptor here comes from a man between 18 and 29 years old who had mild COVID-19 (a few samples of this study predate the infection). Cell type and time point are not known.

This clonotype was counted at least ten times. The genes are TRBV24-1 and TRBJ2-3; tentative D call: TRBD2 (6 bases). The CDR3 sequence is 12 residues long. V lost 9 bases to trimming and J lost 2 bases, with 8 bases between them. Germline-derived CDR1 and CDR2 are KGHDR and SFDVKD. The CDR3 spells CATGGNTDTQYF. For the CDR3, the DNA is TGTGCCACCGGCGGGAACACAGATACGCAGTATTTT.

The CDR3 sequence is CSATGRVTNTEAFF. The CDR3 DNA sequence: TGCAGTGCCACAGGGAGGGTTACGAACACTGAAGCTTTCTTT. The chain recombines TRBV20-1 with TRBJ1-1; D is perhaps TRBD1 (6 bases). Trimming stripped 6 bases from V and 1 base from J, with 15 bases between. The CDR3 totals 14 residues. Germline V gene lookup returns CDR1 DFQATT and CDR2 SNEGSKA (reference sequence).

V and J are TRBV29-1 and TRBJ2-3, with 7 bases aligning to TRBD2. CDR3 length: 13 amino acids. Trimming took 7 bases from V and 5 from J; bases not matched to a gene: 9. The V gene's germline CDR1 is SQVTM and CDR2 ANQGSEA. The CDR3 loop reads CSAEGLVEDTQYF. In DNA form, the CDR3 reads TGCAGCGCCGAAGGACTAGTTGAAGATACGCAGTATTTT.

This clonotype showed up just a few times. V usage is TRBV5-1 and J usage is TRBJ2-3, with D tentatively TRBD1 (6 bases). V dropped 3 bases and J dropped 0 bases, with 11 bases sitting between them. Germline CDR1 SGHRS, CDR2 YFSETQ. The length of the CDR3 is 15 residues. For the CDR3, the DNA is TGCGCCAGCAGCTCTGGACAGCCTAGCACAGATACGCAGTATTTT. Translated, it gives CASSSGQPSTDTQYF.

There are a few counts of this clonotype. V usage is TRBV28 and J usage is TRBJ2-7; D tentatively fits TRBD1 or TRBD2 (5 bases each). Germline V lookup: CDR1 MDHEN, CDR2 SYDVKM. The CDR3 contains 14 residues. The V end lost 5 bases, the J end lost 9 bases, and 20 bases lay between the germline ends. The CDR3 DNA reads as TGTGCCAGCAGTACCACCAGGGACCGGGTAGCGCAGTACGTC. This codes for CASSTTRDRVAQYV.

This clonotype was observed a few times. This chain connects TRBV27 to TRBJ1-5; tentative D call: TRBD1 (6 bases). In germline, CDR1 is MNHEY, CDR2 SMNVEV (reference sequence). Trimming cost V 4 bases and J 0 bases, with 10 bases left between them. This CDR3 is 15 amino acids long. Here the CDR3 reads CASSWDNNSNQPQHF. The CDR3 DNA reads as TGTGCCAGCAGTTGGGACAACAATAGCAATCAGCCCCAGCATTTT.

This clonotype was counted between two and nine times. This rearrangement joins TRBV10-3 to TRBJ1-4; D is ambiguous. The CDR3 has 14 residues. V was shortened by 4 bases and J by 0 bases, with 6 bases between the two germline ends. From germline, CDR1 is ENHRY and CDR2 SYGVKD. The CDR3 DNA follows: TGTGCCATCAGTGGGTCTGCAACTAATGAAAAACTGTTTTTT. Translated: CAISGSATNEKLFF.

The V gene is TRBV30, the J gene TRBJ2-7, with D possibly matching TRBD2 (7 bases). The CDR3 runs 13 residues. The V end lost 5 bases, the J end lost 3 bases, and 14 bases lay between the germline ends. CDR1 GTSNPN and CDR2 SVGIG come from the germline V gene (reference sequence). The CDR3 protein is CAWASGGLYEQYF. The CDR3 nucleotides are TGTGCCTGGGCTTCCGGGGGGCTCTACGAGCAGTACTTC.

The chain combines TRBV5-1 with TRBJ1-2; D ambiguous. This CDR3 comprises 15 residues. V was trimmed by 5 bases and J by 0 bases, leaving 14 bases between them. Germline CDR1 and CDR2: SGHRS and YFSETQ. The DNA of the CDR3 is TGCGCCAGCAGTACCGCGGGCCGAGCTAACTATGGCTACACCTTC. It specifies CASSTAGRANYGYTF.

This clonotype occurred a few times. CDR3 coding DNA: TGTGCCAGCAGCCAGGCCAACCCCGGGACAGTCAAAAACATTCAGTACTTC. Protein product: CASSQANPGTVKNIQYF. The genes are TRBV4-2 and TRBJ2-4; 7 bases are shared with TRBD1. The germline V gene has CDR1 LGHNA and CDR2 YNFKEQ. The CDR3 loop spans 17 amino acids. V trimming: 3 bases; J trimming: 3 bases; junction bases outside the gene matches: 11.

This clonotype was picked up a small number of times. The chain couples TRBV4-3 to TRBJ2-4; 9 nucleotides match TRBD1. The CDR3 covers 15 residues. The trim removed 3 bases at V and 5 bases at J, leaving 5 bases unmatched. Germline V gives CDR1 LGHNA, CDR2 YSLEER. This chain's CDR3 is CASSQGTGLENIQYF. CDR3 coding DNA: TGCGCCAGCAGCCAGGGGACAGGGCTAGAAAACATTCAGTACTTC.

The chain is built from TRBV25-1 and TRBJ1-1, with no clear D. V was pared by 7 bases and J by 1 base, with 10 bases between. The CDR3 has 13 amino acids. CDR1 is MGHDK, CDR2 SYGVNS, per germline. CDR3 region: CASNERSNTEAFF. The CDR3 DNA follows: TGTGCCAGCAACGAACGCTCGAACACTGAAGCTTTCTTT.

This clonotype showed up just a few times. The V and J genes are TRBV7-2 and TRBJ2-2, with D perhaps TRBD2 (6 bases). The CDR3 runs 15 residues. Deletions cut 6 bases from V and 10 bases from J, with 21 bases between. Germline CDR1 and CDR2: SGHTA and FQGNSA. Here the CDR3 reads CASRGGLTGIEELFF. In DNA, the CDR3 is TGTGCCAGCAGGGGGGGACTGACCGGGATTGAGGAGCTGTTTTTT.

The rearrangement uses TRBV7-9 and TRBJ2-5; D is perhaps TRBD1 (5 bases). The CDR3 consists of 14 residues. V shed 3 bases and J shed 1 base, with 9 bases lying between them. CDR1 and CDR2 from the germline V gene are SEHNR and FQNEAQ (reference sequence). CDR3 sequence reads: CASSFGQGQETQYF. DNA of the CDR3: TGTGCCAGCAGCTTTGGCCAGGGCCAAGAGACCCAGTACTTC.

The chain uses TRBV6-6 and TRBJ2-3; a weak D match, TRBD1 (7 bases). Germline values: CDR1 MNHNY, CDR2 SVGAGI (reference sequence). This CDR3 spans 16 amino acids. V gave up 2 bases and J gave up 2 bases, with 14 bases separating them. In DNA form, the CDR3 reads TGTGCCAGCAGTTACGACAGGGCGGGAAACACAGATACGCAGTATTTT. Its translation is CASSYDRAGNTDTQYF.

The rearrangement uses TRBV24-1 and TRBJ2-1, with D perhaps matching TRBD2 (5 bases). Germline-derived CDR1 and CDR2 are KGHDR and SFDVKD. This CDR3 region has 14 residues. Trimming removed 4 bases at V and 9 bases at J, with 15 bases between. As DNA, the CDR3 is TGTGCCACCAGTGACCCCAAGGTCCGGGGTGAGCAGTTCTTC. Translated, it gives CATSDPKVRGEQFF.

This clonotype has more than one count but fewer than ten. The chain couples TRBV5-1 to TRBJ1-4, with D uncertain. CDR3 length: 14 residues. V lost 3 bases and J 6 bases, leaving 12 bases between the germline ends. Germline V gives CDR1 SGHRS, CDR2 YFSETQ. CDR3 in amino acids: CASSSGQQDEKLFF. As DNA, the CDR3 is TGCGCCAGCAGCTCGGGCCAGCAGGATGAAAAACTGTTTTTT.

This clonotype was seen more than once but under ten times. J is TRBJ2-7 and V is TRBV7-7, with TRBD2 as a possible D gene (5 bases). The CDR3 has 17 residues. Germline CDR1 SSHAT, CDR2 FNYEAQ (reference sequence). In DNA form, the CDR3 reads TGTGCTAGCAGCTTAGCTACCAGGAGGTGGGACTCCTACGAGCAGTACGTC. Protein: CASSLATRRWDSYEQYV.

The chain joins TRBV12-3 or TRBV12-4 to TRBJ2-3; possibly TRBD2 for D (5 bases). V shed 9 bases and J shed 4 bases, with 17 bases lying between them. There are 14 residues in the CDR3. This chain's CDR3 is CASMARVGADTQYF. Here the CDR3 DNA reads TGTGCCAGTATGGCGCGGGTTGGGGCAGATACGCAGTATTTT.

The V and J genes are TRBV28 and TRBJ2-1; D possibly matches TRBD1 or TRBD2 (7 bases each). The CDR3 is made up of 16 amino acids. Germline V gene lookup returns CDR1 MDHEN and CDR2 SYDVKM. The V end was cut by 2 bases, the J end by 8 bases, with 19 bases between. The CDR3 loop is CASSLSGAGGRDEQFF. The CDR3 nucleotides are TGTGCCAGCAGTTTAAGCGGGGCAGGGGGACGGGATGAGCAGTTCTTC.

This clonotype was recorded a few times. The gene calls are TRBV18 and TRBJ1-2; a possible D gene is TRBD1 (6 bases). V lost 8 bases, J lost 4 bases, and 14 bases lay in between. The germline gives CDR1 KGHSH, CDR2 LQKENI. The CDR3 runs to 13 residues. The CDR3 DNA sequence: TGTGCCAGCCGACCGGGGGCAGGCTATGGCTACACCTTC. It translates to CASRPGAGYGYTF.